A single TCR beta chain is shown here with its context. The antigen remains unidentified. This sample was taken from a study of CD8 T cells in ankylosing spondylitis. Study results and limitations: CD8+ cells made up the disease-linked clones, which were relatively rare in peripheral blood. As reported, disease-linked clones showed significant enrichment in matched ankylosing spondylitis synovial fluid. Previous work reported some of these motif variants in the synovial fluid and blood of reactive arthritis.

Using quantitative 5'-RACE with molecular barcodes, the authors made TCR beta libraries. TCRdb passed the 5' RACE reads through MiXCR, listing each CDR3 protein once. The sample has under 300,000 distinct CDR3 sequences, around 10% seen once; the top ten hold less than 7%. The V end was cut by 7 bases, the J end by 4 bases, with 13 bases between. Germline V gene data show CDR1 as MNHEY and CDR2 as SMNVEV (reference sequence). This CDR3 has 13 residues. The source material was blood, either unsorted or a sorted T cell fraction (not recorded which). This sequence was found in a male donor with ankylosing spondylitis or in good health (not recorded which). This chain joins TRBV27 and TRBJ1-2; tentatively, D is TRBD1 (5 bases). The CDR3 is CASMPQGGYGYTF. In nucleotides, the CDR3 is TGTGCCAGCATGCCCCAGGGCGGCTATGGCTACACCTTC.